This T cell receptor beta chain was captured by sequencing in a study of T-cell memory formation after mild COVID-19. Whole-study context: There were largely donor-specific TCR clusters.

UMIs and sample barcodes were carried by the TCR alpha and TCR beta cDNA libraries that 5'RACE produced using constant-segment primers. TCRdb redid the calling of the 5' RACE reads with MiXCR, one entry per CDR3 protein. This sample has fewer than 450,000 distinct CDR3 sequences, with under 25% found just once. General study points: Clones that contracted from day 15 to 85 were balanced CD4/CD8, while later expanders leaned CD4+. Among CD4+ contracting clones, most were CM and EM, and CD8+ ones EMRA.

The CDR3 has 14 amino acids. The germline V gene has CDR1 GTSNPN and CDR2 SVGIG (reference sequence). V dropped 0 bases and J dropped 4 bases, with 12 bases sitting between them. This clonotype has more than one count but fewer than ten. No antigen is known for it. The material sequenced was PBMCs or a T cell subset sorted from them (not recorded which). This chain joins TRBV30 and TRBJ1-1; D perhaps matches TRBD1 (6 bases). The source of this sequence is an adult woman who had mild COVID-19 (a few samples of this study predate the infection). Cell type and time point are not known. The CDR3: CAWSVLGGGTEAFF. CDR3 sequence (DNA): TGTGCCTGGAGTGTACTTGGAGGGGGCACTGAAGCTTTCTTT.